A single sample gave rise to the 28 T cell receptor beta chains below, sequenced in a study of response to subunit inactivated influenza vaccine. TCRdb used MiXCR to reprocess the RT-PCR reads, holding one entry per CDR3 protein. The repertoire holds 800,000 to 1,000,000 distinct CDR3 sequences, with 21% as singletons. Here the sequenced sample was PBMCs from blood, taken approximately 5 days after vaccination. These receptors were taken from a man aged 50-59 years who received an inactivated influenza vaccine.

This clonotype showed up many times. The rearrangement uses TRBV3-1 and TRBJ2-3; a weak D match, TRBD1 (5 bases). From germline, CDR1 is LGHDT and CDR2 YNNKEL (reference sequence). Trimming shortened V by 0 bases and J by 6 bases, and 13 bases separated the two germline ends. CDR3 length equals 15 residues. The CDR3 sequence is CASSQDRGPGDTQYF. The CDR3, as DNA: TGTGCCAGCAGCCAAGATAGGGGCCCGGGTGATACGCAGTATTTT.

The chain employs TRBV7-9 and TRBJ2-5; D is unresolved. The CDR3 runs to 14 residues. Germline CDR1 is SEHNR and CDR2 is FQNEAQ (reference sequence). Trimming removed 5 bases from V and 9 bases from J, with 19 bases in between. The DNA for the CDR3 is TGTGCCAGCAGCAGCCGAATCGGCCAGACGGCCCAGTACTTC. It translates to CASSSRIGQTAQYF.

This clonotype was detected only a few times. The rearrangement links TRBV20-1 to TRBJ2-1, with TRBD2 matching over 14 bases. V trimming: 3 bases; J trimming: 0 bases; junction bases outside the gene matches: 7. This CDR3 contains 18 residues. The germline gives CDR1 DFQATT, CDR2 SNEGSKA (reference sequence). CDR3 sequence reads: CSARAGTSGSPSYNEQFF. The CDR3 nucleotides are TGCAGTGCTAGGGCCGGGACTAGCGGGAGCCCCTCCTACAATGAGCAGTTCTTC.

CDR3 nucleotides: TGTGCCAGCAGCTTAGGGCAGGGAAAGTGGAATGAGCAGTTCTTC. Translating gives CASSLGQGKWNEQFF. The chain is built from TRBV7-2 and TRBJ2-1; tentative D call: TRBD1 (5 bases). The CDR3 totals 15 residues. V lost 1 base to trimming and J lost 7 bases, with 14 bases between them. The germline V gene encodes CDR1 SGHTA and CDR2 FQGNSA.

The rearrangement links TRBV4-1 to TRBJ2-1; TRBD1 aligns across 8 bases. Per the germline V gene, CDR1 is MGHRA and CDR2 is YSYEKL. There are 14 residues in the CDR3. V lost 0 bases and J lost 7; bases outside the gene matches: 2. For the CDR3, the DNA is TGCGCCAGCAGCCAAGAAAGACAGGGGAATGAGCAGTTCTTC. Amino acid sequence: CASSQERQGNEQFF.

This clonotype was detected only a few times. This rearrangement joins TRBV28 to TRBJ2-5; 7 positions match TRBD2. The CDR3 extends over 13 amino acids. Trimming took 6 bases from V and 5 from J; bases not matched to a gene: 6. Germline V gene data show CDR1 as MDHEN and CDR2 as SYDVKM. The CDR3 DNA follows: TGTGCCAGCAGCATTAGCGGGCGGGAGACCCAGTACTTC. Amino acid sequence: CASSISGRETQYF.

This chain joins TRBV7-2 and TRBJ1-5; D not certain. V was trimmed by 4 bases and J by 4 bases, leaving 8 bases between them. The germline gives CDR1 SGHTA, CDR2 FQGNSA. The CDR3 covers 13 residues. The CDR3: CASSSELNQPQHF. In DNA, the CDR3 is TGTGCCAGCAGCTCAGAATTAAATCAGCCCCAGCATTTT.

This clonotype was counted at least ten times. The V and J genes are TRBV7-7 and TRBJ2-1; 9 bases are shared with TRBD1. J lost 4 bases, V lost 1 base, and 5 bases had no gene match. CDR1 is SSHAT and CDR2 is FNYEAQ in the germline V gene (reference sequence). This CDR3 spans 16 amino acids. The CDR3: CASSLGGGTGYNEQFF. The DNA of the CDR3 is TGTGCCAGCAGCTTAGGGGGGGGGACAGGGTACAATGAGCAGTTCTTC. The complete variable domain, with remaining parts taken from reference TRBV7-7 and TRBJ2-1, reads GAGVSQSPRYKVTKRGQDVTLRCDPISSHATLYWYQQALGQGPEFLTYFNYEAQPDKSGLPSDRFSAERPEGSISTLTIQRTEQRDSAMYRCASSLGGGTGYNEQFFGPGTRLTVL.

The CDR3 protein is CASSNDLDSPYGYTF. The DNA of the CDR3 is TGTGCCAGTAGTAACGACCTTGACAGTCCCTATGGCTACACCTTC. This chain joins TRBV19 and TRBJ1-2; D is possibly TRBD1 (5 bases). Germline V gene lookup returns CDR1 LNHDA and CDR2 SQIVND (reference sequence). Deletions cut 4 bases from V and 4 bases from J, with 16 bases between. The CDR3 length is 15 residues. The variable domain in full, with the rest retrieved from reference TRBV19 and TRBJ1-2, is DGGITQSPKYLFRKEGQNVTLSCEQNLNHDAMYWYRQDPGQGLRLIYYSQIVNDFQKGDIAEGYSVSREKKESFPLTVTSAQKNPTAFYLCASSNDLDSPYGYTFGSGTRLTVV.

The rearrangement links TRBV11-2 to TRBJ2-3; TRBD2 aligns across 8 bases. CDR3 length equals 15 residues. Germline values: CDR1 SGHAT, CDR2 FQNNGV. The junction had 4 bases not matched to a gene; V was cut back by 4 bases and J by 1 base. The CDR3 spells CASSWAAGGTDTQYF. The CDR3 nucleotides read TGTGCCAGCAGCTGGGCAGCGGGGGGCACAGATACGCAGTATTTT. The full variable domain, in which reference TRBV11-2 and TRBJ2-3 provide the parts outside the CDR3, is EAGVAQSPRYKIIEKRQSVAFWCNPISGHATLYWYQQILGQGPKLLIQFQNNGVVDDSQLPKDRFSAERLKGVDSTLKIQPAKLEDSAVYLCASSWAAGGTDTQYFGPGTRLTVL.

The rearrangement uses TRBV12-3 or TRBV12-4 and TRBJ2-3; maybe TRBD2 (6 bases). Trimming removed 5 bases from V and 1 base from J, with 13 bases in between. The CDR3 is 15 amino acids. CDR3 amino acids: CASSHFGGGTDTQYF. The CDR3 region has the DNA TGTGCCAGCAGTCACTTCGGCGGGGGCACAGATACGCAGTATTTT.

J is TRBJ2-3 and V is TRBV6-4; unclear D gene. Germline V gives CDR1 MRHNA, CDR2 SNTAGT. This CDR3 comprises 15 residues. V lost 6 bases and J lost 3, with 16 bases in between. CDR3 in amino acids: CASSKMGSQTDTQYF. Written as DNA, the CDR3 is TGTGCCAGCAGCAAAATGGGTAGCCAAACAGATACGCAGTATTTT.

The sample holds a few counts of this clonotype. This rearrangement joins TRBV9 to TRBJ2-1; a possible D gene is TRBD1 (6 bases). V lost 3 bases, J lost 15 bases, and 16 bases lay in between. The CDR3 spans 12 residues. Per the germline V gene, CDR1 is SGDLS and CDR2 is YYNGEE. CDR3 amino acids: CASSGGTRDPFF. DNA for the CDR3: TGTGCCAGCAGCGGTGGGACACGGGATCCGTTCTTC.

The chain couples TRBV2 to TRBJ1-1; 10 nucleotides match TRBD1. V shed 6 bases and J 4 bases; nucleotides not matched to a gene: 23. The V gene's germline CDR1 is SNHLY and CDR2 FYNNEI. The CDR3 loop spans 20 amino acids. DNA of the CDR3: TGTGCCAGCAGGGCAGGTGACAGGGGGCTGGAAGTGAAGTCGAGCACTGAAGCTTTCTTT. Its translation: CASRAGDRGLEVKSSTEAFF.

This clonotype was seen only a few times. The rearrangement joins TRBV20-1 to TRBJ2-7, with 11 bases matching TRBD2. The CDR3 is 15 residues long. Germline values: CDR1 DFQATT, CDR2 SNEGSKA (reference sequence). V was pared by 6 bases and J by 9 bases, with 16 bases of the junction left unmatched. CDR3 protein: CSATSGRTSGSRQYF. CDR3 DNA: TGCAGTGCCACCTCGGGCCGAACTAGCGGGAGTAGGCAGTACTTC.

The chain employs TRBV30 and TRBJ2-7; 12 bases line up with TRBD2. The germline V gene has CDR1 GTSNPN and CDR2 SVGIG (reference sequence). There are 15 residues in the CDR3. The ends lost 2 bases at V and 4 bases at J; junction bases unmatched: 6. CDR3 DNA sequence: TGTGCCTGGAGTTCCGGGACTAGCGGGTATTACGAGCAGTACTTC. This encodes CAWSSGTSGYYEQYF.

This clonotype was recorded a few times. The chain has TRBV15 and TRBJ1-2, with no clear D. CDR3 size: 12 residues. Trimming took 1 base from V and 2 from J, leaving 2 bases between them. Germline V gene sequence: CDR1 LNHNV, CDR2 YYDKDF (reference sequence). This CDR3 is CATSRVNYGYTF. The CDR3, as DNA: TGTGCCACCAGCAGAGTAAACTATGGCTACACCTTC. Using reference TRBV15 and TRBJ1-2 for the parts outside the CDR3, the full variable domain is DAMVIQNPRYQVTQFGKPVTLSCSQTLNHNVMYWYQQKSSQAPKLLFHYYDKDFNNEADTPDNFQSRRPNTSFCFLDIRSPGLGDTAMYLCATSRVNYGYTFGSGTRLTVV.

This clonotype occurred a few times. CDR3 coding DNA: TGTGCCAGCAGTATAATTGGGACAGGGGGCCCTAAAGACCAGCATTTT. Protein sequence: CASSIIGTGGPKDQHF. The chain combines TRBV6-1 with TRBJ1-5, with 12 nucleotides matching TRBD1. V shed 5 bases, J shed 12 bases, and the junction held 14 bases outside the gene matches. The germline CDR1 and CDR2 sequences are MNHNS and SASEGT. This CDR3 spans 16 amino acids.

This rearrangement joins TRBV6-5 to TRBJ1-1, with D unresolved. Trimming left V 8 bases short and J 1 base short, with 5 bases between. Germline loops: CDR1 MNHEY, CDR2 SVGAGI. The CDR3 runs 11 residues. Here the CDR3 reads CASYQNTEAFF. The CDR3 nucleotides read TGTGCCAGCTACCAGAACACTGAAGCTTTCTTT.

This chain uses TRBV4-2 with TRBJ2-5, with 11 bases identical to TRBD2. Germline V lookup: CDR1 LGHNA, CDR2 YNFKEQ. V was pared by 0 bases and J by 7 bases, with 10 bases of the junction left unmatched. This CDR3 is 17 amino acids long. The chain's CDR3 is CASSQDLISGGALTQYF. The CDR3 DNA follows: TGTGCCAGCAGCCAAGATCTAATTAGCGGGGGGGCGTTGACCCAGTACTTC.

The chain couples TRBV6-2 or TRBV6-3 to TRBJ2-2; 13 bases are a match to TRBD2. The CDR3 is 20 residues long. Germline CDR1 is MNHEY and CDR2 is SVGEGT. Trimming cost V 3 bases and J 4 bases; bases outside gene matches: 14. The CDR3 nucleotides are TGTGCCAGCAGTTATGACGGACTAGCGGGAGAAGGTGCGAGCACCGGGGAGCTGTTTTTT. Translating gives CASSYDGLAGEGASTGELFF.

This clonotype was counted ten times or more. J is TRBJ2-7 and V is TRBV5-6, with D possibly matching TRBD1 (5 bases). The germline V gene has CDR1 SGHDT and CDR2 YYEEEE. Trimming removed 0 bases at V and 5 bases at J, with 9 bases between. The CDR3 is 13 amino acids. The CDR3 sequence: CASSLDRFHEQYF. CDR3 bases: TGTGCCAGCAGCTTGGACAGGTTTCACGAGCAGTACTTC.

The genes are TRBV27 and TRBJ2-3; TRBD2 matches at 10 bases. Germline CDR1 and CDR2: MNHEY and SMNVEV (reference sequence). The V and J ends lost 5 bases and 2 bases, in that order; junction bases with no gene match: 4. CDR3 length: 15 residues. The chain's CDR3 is CASSASGGATDTQYF. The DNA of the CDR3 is TGTGCCAGCAGTGCTAGCGGGGGCGCCACAGATACGCAGTATTTT.

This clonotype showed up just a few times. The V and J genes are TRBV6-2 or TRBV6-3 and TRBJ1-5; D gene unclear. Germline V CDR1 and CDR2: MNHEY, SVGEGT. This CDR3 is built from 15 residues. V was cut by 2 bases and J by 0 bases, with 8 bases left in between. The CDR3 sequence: CASSYEVYSNQPQHF. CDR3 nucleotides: TGTGCCAGCAGTTACGAAGTTTATAGCAATCAGCCCCAGCATTTT.

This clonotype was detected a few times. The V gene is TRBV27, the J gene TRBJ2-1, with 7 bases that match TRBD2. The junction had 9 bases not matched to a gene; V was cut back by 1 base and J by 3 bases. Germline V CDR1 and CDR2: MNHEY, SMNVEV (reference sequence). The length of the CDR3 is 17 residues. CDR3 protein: CASSLYGRETYYNEQFF. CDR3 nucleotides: TGTGCCAGCAGTTTATATGGGCGGGAGACGTACTACAATGAGCAGTTCTTC.

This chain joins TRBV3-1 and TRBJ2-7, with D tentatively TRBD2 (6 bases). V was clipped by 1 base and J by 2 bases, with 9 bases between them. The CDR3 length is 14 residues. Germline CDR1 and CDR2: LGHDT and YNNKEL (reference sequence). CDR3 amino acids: CASSQVEGPYEQYF. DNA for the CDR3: TGTGCCAGCAGCCAAGTGGAGGGTCCCTACGAGCAGTACTTC.

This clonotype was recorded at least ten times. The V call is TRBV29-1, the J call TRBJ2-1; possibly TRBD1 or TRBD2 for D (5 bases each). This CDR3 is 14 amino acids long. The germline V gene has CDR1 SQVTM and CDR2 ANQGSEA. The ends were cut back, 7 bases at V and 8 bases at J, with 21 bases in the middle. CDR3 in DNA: TGCAGCGCTTGGGACGCTCTGGGGATCGATGAGCAGTTCTTC. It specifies CSAWDALGIDEQFF.

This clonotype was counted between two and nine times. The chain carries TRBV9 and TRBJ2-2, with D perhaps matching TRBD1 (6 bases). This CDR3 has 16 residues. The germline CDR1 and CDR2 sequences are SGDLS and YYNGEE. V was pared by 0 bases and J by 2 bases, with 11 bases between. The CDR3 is CASSVAGTPNTGELFF. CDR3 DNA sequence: TGTGCCAGCAGCGTAGCCGGGACACCAAACACCGGGGAGCTGTTTTTT.